This T cell receptor beta chain is drawn from a study of cytomegalovirus exposure and HLA in healthy donors. This CDR3 has 18 residues. The ends were cut back, 3 bases at V and 7 bases at J, with 25 bases in the middle. The germline V gene encodes CDR1 MGHDK and CDR2 SYGVNS. With 60 Vbeta and 13 Jbeta primers, the PCR was carried out. Method: immunoSEQ multiplex PCR; TCRdb's copy keeps in-frame clones and lacks some. The profile covers 150,000 to 200,000 clones, with nearly 80% appearing a single time and 0.85% to 1% taken by the ten largest. This clonotype originated in a woman in her forties or fifties in good health and CMV-seropositive. Sequences were obtained from PBMCs. This chain connects TRBV25-1 to TRBJ2-1, with D possibly matching TRBD2 (7 bases). CDR3 sequence (DNA): TGTGCCAGCAGTGACCCAGGGGCAGGGTGGGGGGGGTTGAATGAGCAGTTCTTC. Translated: CASSDPGAGWGGLNEQFF. The variable domain in full, with the rest retrieved from reference TRBV25-1 and TRBJ2-1, is EADIYQTPRYLVIGTGKKITLECSQTMGHDKMYWYQQDPGMELHLIHYSYGVNSTEKGDLSSESTVSRIRTEHFPLTLESARPSHTSQYLCASSDPGAGWGGLNEQFFGPGTRLTVL.